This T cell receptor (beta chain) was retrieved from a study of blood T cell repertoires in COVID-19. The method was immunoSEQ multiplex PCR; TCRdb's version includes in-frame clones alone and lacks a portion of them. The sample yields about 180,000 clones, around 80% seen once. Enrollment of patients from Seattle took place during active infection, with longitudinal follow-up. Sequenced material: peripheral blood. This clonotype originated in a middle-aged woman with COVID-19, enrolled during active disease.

The CDR3 reads CANHKSRAAHQETQYF. In DNA form, the CDR3 reads TGTGCCAATCACAAAAGCAGGGCAGCCCACCAAGAGACCCAGTACTTC. This chain connects TRBV19 to TRBJ2-5; D is perhaps TRBD1 (5 bases). The CDR3 spans 16 residues. V was trimmed by 10 bases and J by 0 bases, leaving 21 bases between them. The V gene's germline CDR1 is LNHDA and CDR2 SQIVND (reference sequence).